What follows are 8 T cell receptor beta chains derived from one specimen sequenced in a study of breast tumors, draining lymph nodes, adjacent tissues. The lymph nodes were axillary draining lymph nodes from breast cancer patients. TCRdb itself ran the multiplex PCR reads through MiXCR, one entry per CDR3 protein. Among about 230,000 distinct CDR3 sequences listed, roughly 30% were seen once. The material sequenced was axillary lymph node tissue. The receptor source for this set is a female donor with breast cancer. Some clones in this sample may be carry-over from other donors' samples.

This clonotype has more than one count but fewer than ten. The chain employs TRBV5-1 and TRBJ1-1; D remains ambiguous. In germline, CDR1 is SGHRS, CDR2 YFSETQ. The CDR3 has 16 residues. Trimming cost V 2 bases and J 2 bases, with 16 bases left between them. The chain's CDR3 is CASSLPLDSGNTEAFF. In DNA, the CDR3 is TGCGCCAGCAGCTTACCCCTTGATTCGGGAAACACTGAAGCTTTCTTT.

There are many counts of this clonotype. The V call is TRBV13, the J call TRBJ2-1; the D gene could be TRBD1 or TRBD2 (5 bases each). Germline V gene sequence: CDR1 PRHDT, CDR2 FYEKMQ (reference sequence). V gave up 5 bases and J gave up 7 bases, with 12 bases separating them. This CDR3 has 13 residues. The CDR3 spells CASSVGRPNEQFF. The CDR3 region has the DNA TGTGCCAGCAGCGTGGGACGTCCGAATGAGCAGTTCTTC.

This clonotype was seen repeatedly, ten times or more. This CDR3 is CATKTSGRGYEQYF. CDR3 bases: TGTGCCACCAAGACTAGCGGGAGAGGCTACGAGCAGTACTTC. The chain carries TRBV10-3 and TRBJ2-7; TRBD2 agrees at 12 bases. J lost 3 bases, V lost 10 bases, and 7 bases had no gene match. The CDR3 totals 14 residues. Germline values: CDR1 ENHRY, CDR2 SYGVKD.

This clonotype occurred many times. The chain combines TRBV19 with TRBJ1-5; TRBD1 agrees at 8 bases. Unmatched junction bases numbered 1, after V lost 3 bases and J lost 6 bases. The CDR3 sequence is 13 residues long. Looked up from germline, CDR1 is LNHDA and CDR2 is SQIVND (reference sequence). The CDR3 region has the DNA TGTGCCAGTAGTATGCAGGGGGCTCAGCCCCAGCATTTT. This gives the protein CASSMQGAQPQHF. The entire variable domain, with the rest obtained from reference TRBV19 and TRBJ1-5, is as follows: DGGITQSPKYLFRKEGQNVTLSCEQNLNHDAMYWYRQDPGQGLRLIYYSQIVNDFQKGDIAEGYSVSREKKESFPLTVTSAQKNPTAFYLCASSMQGAQPQHFGDGTRLSIL.

This rearrangement joins TRBV19 to TRBJ1-6, with TRBD1 as a possible D gene (5 bases). There are 15 residues in the CDR3. Germline V gene lookup returns CDR1 LNHDA and CDR2 SQIVND (reference sequence). The V gene lost 5 bases and the J gene lost 6 bases, with 14 bases spanning the gap. The CDR3 is CASSRPGTANSPLHF. CDR3 nucleotides: TGTGCCAGTAGTCGCCCCGGGACTGCTAATTCACCCCTCCACTTT.

This clonotype has ten or more counts. The chain is built from TRBV18 and TRBJ2-7; D gene ambiguous. Germline CDR1 reads KGHSH; CDR2 reads LQKENI. Trimming removed 3 bases from V and 4 bases from J, with 16 bases in between. The CDR3 has 15 residues. The CDR3 spells CASSPQTSMGYEQYF. As DNA, the CDR3 is TGTGCCAGCTCACCCCAGACATCAATGGGGTACGAGCAGTACTTC.

This clonotype has a count of ten or more. V is TRBV7-9 and J is TRBJ2-1, with D perhaps matching TRBD2 (6 bases). Germline V lookup: CDR1 SEHNR, CDR2 FQNEAQ (reference sequence). The V end was cut by 5 bases, the J end by 12 bases, with 14 bases between. The length of the CDR3 is 12 residues. The CDR3 reads CASSPSETGQFF. CDR3 in DNA: TGTGCCAGCAGCCCTAGCGAGACCGGGCAGTTCTTC. Looking up the rest from reference TRBV7-9 and TRBJ2-1 gives the full variable domain: DTGVSQNPRHKITKRGQNVTFRCDPISEHNRLYWYRQTLGQGPEFLTYFQNEAQLEKSRLLSDRFSAERPKGSFSTLEIQRTEQGDSAMYLCASSPSETGQFFGPGTRLTVL.

As for this clonotype: A much larger clone differs by one base, so this may be a read error. The rearrangement uses TRBV5-5 and TRBJ2-3; 7 nucleotides align to TRBD2. V lost 2 bases, J lost 3 bases, and 9 bases stayed unmatched. The germline CDR1 and CDR2 sequences are SGHKS and YYEKEE (reference sequence). CDR3 length: 16 amino acids. CDR3 region: CASSFQLALATDTQYF. CDR3 sequence (DNA): TGTGCCAGCAGCTTTCAACTGGCACTAGCGACAGATACGCAGTATTTT.